One T cell receptor (beta chain) is described in this entry. The antigen remains unidentified. All donors qualified as healthy HIV-negative adults and had experienced no recent acute infections or vaccinations. Everyone who donated was a Caucasian adult who lived in Nashville, Tennessee. It was 200 to 250 ng DNA, 25,000 to 35,000 T cell genomes, that sorted-subset replicate PCRs used. Profiled with immunoSEQ multiplex PCR; TCRdb holds only in-frame clones, not every one. Of approximately 980,000 clones in the sample, around three quarters are singletons; the top ten hold over 1.3%. The CDR3 runs to 15 residues. Germline loops: CDR1 MNHNY, CDR2 SVGAGI (reference sequence). V dropped 2 bases and J dropped 4 bases, with 15 bases sitting between them. These data originate in a study of shared clonotypes between healthy human individuals. General study findings and limits: Naive CD4 clonotypes overlapped across a handful of donors at about 5.3%.

The gene calls are TRBV6-6 and TRBJ2-7, with D perhaps assigned TRBD1 or TRBD2 (6 bases each). Sequencing was carried out using memory CD4+ T cells sorted from blood. Indicated subset: CD45RA-negative fraction. This TCR came from a man younger than 35 in good health. CDR3 sequence (DNA): TGTGCCAGCAGTTACGCCGAGGGGGGATCTTACGAGCAGTACTTC. Translation gives CASSYAEGGSYEQYF.